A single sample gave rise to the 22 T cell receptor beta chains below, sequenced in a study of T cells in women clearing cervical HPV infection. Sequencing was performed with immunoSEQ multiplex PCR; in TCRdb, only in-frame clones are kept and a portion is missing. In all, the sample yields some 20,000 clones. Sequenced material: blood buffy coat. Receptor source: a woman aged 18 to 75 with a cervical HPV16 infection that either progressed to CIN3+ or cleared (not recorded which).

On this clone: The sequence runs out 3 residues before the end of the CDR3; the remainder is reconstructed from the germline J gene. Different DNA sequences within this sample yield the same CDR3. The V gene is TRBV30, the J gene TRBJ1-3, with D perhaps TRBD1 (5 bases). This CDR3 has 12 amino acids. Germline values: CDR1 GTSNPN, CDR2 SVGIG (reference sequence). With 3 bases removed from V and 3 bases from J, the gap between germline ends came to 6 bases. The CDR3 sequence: CAWSDSGNTIYF. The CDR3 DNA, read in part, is TGTGCCTGGAGCGACAGTGGAAACACC.

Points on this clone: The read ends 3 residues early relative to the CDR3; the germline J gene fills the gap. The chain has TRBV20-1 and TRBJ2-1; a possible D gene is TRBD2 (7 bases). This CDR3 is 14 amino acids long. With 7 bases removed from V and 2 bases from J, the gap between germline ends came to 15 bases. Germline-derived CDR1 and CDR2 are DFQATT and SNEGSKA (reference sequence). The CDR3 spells CSGGGGDAYNEQFF. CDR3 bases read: TGCAGTGGGGGGGGCGGGGACGCCTACAATGAG.

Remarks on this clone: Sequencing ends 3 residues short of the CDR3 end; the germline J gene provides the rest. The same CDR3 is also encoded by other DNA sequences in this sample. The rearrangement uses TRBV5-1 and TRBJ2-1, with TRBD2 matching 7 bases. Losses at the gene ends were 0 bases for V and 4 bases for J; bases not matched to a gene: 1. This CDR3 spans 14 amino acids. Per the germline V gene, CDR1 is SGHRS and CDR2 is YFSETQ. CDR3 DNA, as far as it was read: TGCGCCAGCAGCTTGGGGGGGGGATACAATGAG. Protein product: CASSLGGGYNE. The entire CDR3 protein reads CASSLGGGYNEQFF.

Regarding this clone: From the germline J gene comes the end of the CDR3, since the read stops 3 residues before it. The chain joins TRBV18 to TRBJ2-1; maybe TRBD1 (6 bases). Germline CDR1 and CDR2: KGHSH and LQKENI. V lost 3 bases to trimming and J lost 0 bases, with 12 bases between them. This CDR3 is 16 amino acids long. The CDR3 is CASSPRTDSSYNEQFF. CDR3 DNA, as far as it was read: TGTGCCAGCTCACCCCGGACAGATAGCTCCTACAATGAG.

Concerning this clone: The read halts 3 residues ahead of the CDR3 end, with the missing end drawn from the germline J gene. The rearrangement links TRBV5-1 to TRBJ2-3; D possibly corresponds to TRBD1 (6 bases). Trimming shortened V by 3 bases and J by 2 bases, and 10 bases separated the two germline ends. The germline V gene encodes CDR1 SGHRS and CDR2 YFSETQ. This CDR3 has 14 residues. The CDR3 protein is CASSSGHSTDTQYF. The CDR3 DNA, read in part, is TGCGCCAGCAGCTCGGGACACTCCACAGATACG.

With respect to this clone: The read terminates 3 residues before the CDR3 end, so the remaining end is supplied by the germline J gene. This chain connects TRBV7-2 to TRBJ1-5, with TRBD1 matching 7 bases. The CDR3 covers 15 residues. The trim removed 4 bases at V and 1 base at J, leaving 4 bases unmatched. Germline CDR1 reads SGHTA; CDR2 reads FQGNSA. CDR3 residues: CASSYDRASNQPQHF. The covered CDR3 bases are TGTGCCAGCAGCTATGACAGGGCGAGCAATCAGCCC.

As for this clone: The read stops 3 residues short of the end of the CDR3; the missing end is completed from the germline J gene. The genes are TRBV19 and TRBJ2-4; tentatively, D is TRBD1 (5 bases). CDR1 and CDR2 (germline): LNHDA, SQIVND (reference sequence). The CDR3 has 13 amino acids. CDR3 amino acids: CASSMGQGDGQYF. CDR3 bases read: TGTGCCAGTAGTATGGGGCAGGGCGACGGT.

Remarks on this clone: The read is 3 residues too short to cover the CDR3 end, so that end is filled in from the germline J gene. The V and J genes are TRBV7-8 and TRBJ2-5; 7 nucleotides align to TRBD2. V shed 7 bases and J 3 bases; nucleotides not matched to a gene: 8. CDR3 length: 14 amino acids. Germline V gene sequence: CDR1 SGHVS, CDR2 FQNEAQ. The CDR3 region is CASTLGGGKETQYF. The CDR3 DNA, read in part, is TGTGCCAGCACCCTGGGGGGAGGGAAAGAGACC.

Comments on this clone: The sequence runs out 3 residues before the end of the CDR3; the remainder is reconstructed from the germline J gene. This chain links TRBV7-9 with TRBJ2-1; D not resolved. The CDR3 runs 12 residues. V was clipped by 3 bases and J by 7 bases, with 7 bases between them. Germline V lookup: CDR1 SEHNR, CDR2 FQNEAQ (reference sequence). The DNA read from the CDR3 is TGTGCCAGCAGCTTGTGGCCGAATGAG. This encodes CASSLWPNE. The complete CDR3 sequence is CASSLWPNEQFF.

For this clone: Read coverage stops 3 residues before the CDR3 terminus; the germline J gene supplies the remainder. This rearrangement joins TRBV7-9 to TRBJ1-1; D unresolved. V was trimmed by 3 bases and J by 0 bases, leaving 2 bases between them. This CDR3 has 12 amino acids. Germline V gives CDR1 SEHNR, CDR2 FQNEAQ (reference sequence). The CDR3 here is CASSFMNTEAFF. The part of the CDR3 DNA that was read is TGTGCCAGCAGCTTTATGAACACTGAA. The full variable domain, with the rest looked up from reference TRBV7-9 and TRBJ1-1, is DTGVSQNPRHKITKRGQNVTFRCDPISEHNRLYWYRQTLGQGPEFLTYFQNEAQLEKSRLLSDRFSAERPKGSFSTLEIQRTEQGDSAMYLCASSFMNTEAFFGQGTRLTVV.

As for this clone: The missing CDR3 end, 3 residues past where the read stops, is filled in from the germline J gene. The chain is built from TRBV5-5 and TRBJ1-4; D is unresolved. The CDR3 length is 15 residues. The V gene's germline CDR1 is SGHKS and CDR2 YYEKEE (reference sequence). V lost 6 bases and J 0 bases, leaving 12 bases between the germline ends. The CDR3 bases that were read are TGTGCCAGCACCCCTGCCACGGCAACTAATGAAAAA. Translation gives CASTPATATNEK. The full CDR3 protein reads CASTPATATNEKLFF.

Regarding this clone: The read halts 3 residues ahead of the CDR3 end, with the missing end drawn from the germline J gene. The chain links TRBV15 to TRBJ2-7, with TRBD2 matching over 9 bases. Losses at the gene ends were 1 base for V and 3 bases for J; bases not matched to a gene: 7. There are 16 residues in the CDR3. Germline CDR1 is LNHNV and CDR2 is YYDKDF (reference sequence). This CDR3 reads CATSRVGGGDYYEQYF. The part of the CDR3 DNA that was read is TGTGCCACCAGCAGAGTGGGCGGGGGGGACTACTACGAG. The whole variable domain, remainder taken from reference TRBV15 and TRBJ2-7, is DAMVIQNPRYQVTQFGKPVTLSCSQTLNHNVMYWYQQKSSQAPKLLFHYYDKDFNNEADTPDNFQSRRPNTSFCFLDIRSPGLGDTAMYLCATSRVGGGDYYEQYFGPGTRLTVT.

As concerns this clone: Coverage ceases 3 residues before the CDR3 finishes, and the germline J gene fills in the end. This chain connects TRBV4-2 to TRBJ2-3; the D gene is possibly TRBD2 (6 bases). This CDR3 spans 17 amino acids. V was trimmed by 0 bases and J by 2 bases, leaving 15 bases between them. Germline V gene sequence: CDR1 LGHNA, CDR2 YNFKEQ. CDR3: CASSQDLAGRDTDTQYF. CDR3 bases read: TGTGCCAGCAGCCAAGATTTGGCGGGGAGAGACACAGATACG.

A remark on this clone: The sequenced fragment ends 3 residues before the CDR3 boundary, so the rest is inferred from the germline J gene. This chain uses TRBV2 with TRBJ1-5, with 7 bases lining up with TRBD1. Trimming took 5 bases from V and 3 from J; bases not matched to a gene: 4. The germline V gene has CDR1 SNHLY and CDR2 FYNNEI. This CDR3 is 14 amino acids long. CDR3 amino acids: CASSSDRDNQPQHF. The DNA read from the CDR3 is TGTGCCAGCAGTTCTGACAGGGACAATCAGCCC.

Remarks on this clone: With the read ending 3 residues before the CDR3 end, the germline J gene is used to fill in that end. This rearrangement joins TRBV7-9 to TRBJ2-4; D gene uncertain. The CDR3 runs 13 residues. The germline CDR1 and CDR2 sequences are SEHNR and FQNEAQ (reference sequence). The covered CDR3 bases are TGTGCCAGCAGCTTAGACCTCGGTTATGGT. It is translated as CASSLDLGYG. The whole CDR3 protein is CASSLDLGYGQYF.

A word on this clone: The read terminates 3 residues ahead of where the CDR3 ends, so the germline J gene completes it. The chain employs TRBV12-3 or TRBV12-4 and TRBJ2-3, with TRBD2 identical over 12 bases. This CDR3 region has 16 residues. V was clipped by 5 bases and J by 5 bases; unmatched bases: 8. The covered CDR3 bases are TGTGCCAGCAGTCGGTCCCTAGCGGGGGGGGGAGATACG. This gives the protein CASSRSLAGGGDT. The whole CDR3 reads CASSRSLAGGGDTQYF.

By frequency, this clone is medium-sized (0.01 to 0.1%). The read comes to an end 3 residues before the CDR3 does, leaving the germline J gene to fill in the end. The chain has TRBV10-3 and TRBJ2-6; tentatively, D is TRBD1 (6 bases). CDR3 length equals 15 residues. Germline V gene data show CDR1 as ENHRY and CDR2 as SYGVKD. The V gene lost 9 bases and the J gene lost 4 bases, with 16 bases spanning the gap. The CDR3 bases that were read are TGTGCCATACTAGTAACAGGGCCAGGGGCCAACGTC. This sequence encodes CAILVTGPGANV. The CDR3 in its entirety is CAILVTGPGANVLTF.

Here the CDR3 reads CSARDQWGPGPYEQYF. CDR3 DNA, as far as it was read: TGCAGTGCTAGAGATCAATGGGGGCCGGGACCCTACGAG. J is TRBJ2-7 and V is TRBV20-1; tentatively, D is TRBD1 (6 bases). The read terminates 3 residues ahead of where the CDR3 ends, so the germline J gene completes it. The CDR3 is 16 amino acids. Germline values: CDR1 DFQATT, CDR2 SNEGSKA (reference sequence). Deletions cut 0 bases from V and 2 bases from J, with 17 bases between.

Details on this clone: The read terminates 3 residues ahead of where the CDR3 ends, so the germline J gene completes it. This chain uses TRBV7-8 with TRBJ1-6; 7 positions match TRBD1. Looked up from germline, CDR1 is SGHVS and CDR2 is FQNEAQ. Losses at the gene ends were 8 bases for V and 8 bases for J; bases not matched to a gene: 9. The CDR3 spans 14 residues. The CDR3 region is CASGRQGRDSPLHF. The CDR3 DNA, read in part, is TGTGCCAGCGGCAGACAGGGCCGGGATTCACCC.

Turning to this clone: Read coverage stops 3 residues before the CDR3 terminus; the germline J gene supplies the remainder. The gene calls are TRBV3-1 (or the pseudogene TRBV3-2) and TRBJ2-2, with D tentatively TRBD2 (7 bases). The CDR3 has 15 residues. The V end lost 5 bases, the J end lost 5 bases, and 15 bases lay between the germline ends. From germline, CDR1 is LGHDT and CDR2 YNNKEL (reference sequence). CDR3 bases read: TGTGCCAGCAGCTTGGGGGGGGCTCGGACCGGGGAG. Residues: CASSLGGARTGE. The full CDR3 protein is CASSLGGARTGELFF.

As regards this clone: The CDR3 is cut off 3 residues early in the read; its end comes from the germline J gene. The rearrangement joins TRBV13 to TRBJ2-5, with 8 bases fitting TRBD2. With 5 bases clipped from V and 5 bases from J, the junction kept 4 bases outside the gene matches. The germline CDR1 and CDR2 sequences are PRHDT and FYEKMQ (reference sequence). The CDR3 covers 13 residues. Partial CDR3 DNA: TGTGCCAGCAGCCTGACTAGCGTGGAGACC. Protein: CASSLTSVET. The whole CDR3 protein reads CASSLTSVETQYF.

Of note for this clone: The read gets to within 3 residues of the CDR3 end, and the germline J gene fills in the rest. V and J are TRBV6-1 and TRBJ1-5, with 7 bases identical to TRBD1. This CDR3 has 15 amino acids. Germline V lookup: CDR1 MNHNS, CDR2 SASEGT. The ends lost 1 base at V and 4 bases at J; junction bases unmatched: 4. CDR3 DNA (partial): TGTGCCAGCAGTGAAGTGACAGGGAGGAATCAGCCC. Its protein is CASSEVTGRNQP. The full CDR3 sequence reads CASSEVTGRNQPQHF.